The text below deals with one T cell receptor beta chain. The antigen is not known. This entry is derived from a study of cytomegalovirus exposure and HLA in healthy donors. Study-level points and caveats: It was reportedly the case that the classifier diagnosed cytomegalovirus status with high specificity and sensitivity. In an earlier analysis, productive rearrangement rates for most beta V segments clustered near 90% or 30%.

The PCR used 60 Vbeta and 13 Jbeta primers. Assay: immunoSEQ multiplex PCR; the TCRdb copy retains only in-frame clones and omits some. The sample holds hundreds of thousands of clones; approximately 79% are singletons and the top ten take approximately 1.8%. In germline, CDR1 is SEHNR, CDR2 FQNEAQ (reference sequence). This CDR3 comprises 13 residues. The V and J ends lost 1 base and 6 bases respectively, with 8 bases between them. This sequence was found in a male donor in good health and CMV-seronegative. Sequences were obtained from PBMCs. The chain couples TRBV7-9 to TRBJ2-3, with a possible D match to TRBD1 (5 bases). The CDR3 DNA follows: TGTGCCAGCAGCTTAGAGGGGCCGGATACGCAGTATTTT. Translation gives CASSLEGPDTQYF.